The T cell receptor (beta chain) described here comes from a study of early T cells in non-severe SARS-CoV-2 infection. From its first to its last residue, the CDR3 has 14 amino acids. Germline V gene lookup returns CDR1 SNHLY and CDR2 FYNNEI. Concerning this clonotype itself: Because the CDR3 is missing its conserved closing phenylalanine or tryptophan, this is likely a read error. The DNA is left out, because the CDR3 cannot be placed on it with certainty; the CDR3 is given as TCRdb lists it.

Via MiXCR, TCRdb re-called the 5' RACE reads, giving one row per CDR3 protein. The sample lists 68,000 or so distinct CDR3 sequences, 11% seen once, with 5.5% to 7% in the top ten. The material sequenced was whole blood. This receptor was obtained from an adult who was a healthcare worker with PCR-confirmed SARS-CoV-2 infection or an uninfected control (not recorded which). The chain employs TRBV2 and TRBJ1-4; the table's TRBD1 call for D was not verified on the DNA. CDR3 sequence reads: CASSEERNPEAPGV.